This T cell receptor beta chain was recovered during a study of OX40 agonist ivuxolimab in advanced cancers. Overall study context: Patients were given ivuxolimab, an antibody that agonizes OX40 (CD134). Averaging roughly 60 years in age, with a range of about 23 to 79, the cohort was 65% to 90% male. General study results and limits: Expansion of clones was among the lowest in partial responders at 0.1-3.0 mg/kg.

In the case of this clone: No antigen is known for it.

From germline, CDR1 is LNHDA and CDR2 SQIVND (reference sequence). V was clipped by 1 base and J by 5 bases; unmatched bases: 10. The CDR3 has 17 amino acids. The assay was immunoSEQ multiplex PCR, and TCRdb's table has in-frame clones only and misses some. This table holds tens of thousands of clones, approximately 84% found once. The chain uses TRBV19 and TRBJ2-3, with TRBD2 matching 9 bases. This TCR was recovered from an adult with an advanced solid tumor such as melanoma, head and neck, liver or kidney cancer. The specimen was CD4+ or CD8+ T cells sorted from blood, collected in a trial of the OX40 agonist ivuxolimab. The CDR3: CASSIVRAGGAEDTQYF. The CDR3 region has the DNA TGTGCCAGTAGTATAGTTCGAGCGGGAGGTGCCGAAGATACGCAGTATTTT. Full variable domain (remainder filled in from reference TRBV19 and TRBJ2-3): DGGITQSPKYLFRKEGQNVTLSCEQNLNHDAMYWYRQDPGQGLRLIYYSQIVNDFQKGDIAEGYSVSREKKESFPLTVTSAQKNPTAFYLCASSIVRAGGAEDTQYFGPGTRLTVL.